This T cell receptor beta chain was recovered during a study of breast tumors, draining lymph nodes, adjacent tissues. TCRdb reprocessed the multiplex PCR reads with MiXCR, giving one entry per CDR3 protein. The repertoire holds approximately 210,000 distinct CDR3 sequences, about 30% seen once, with about 1.4% in the top ten. This clonotype was seen ten or more times. The lymph nodes were axillary draining lymph nodes from breast cancer patients. The CDR3 consists of 16 residues. V was trimmed by 0 bases and J by 2 bases, leaving 11 bases between them. Germline lookup yields CDR1 SGHAT and CDR2 FQNNGV.

Sequencing input: axillary lymph node tissue. The rearrangement links TRBV11-2 to TRBJ1-3, with D uncertain. This TCR was sampled from a female donor with breast cancer. Some clones in this sample may be carry-over from other donors' samples. CDR3 DNA sequence: TGTGCCAGCAGCTTAGACCCCCGGCGGGCTGGAAACACCATATATTTT. Its protein is CASSLDPRRAGNTIYF.